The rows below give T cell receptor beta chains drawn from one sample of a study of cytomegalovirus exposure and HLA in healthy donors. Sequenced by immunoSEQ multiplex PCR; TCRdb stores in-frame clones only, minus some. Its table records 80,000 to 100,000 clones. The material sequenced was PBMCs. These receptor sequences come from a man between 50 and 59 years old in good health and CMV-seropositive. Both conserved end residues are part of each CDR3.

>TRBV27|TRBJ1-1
CASSSDRNLNTEAFF
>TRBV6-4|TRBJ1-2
CASSDDPTGVVYSYTF
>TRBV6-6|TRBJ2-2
CASSSQGRRTGELFF
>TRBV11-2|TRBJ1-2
CASSVGTGEDRDYGYTF
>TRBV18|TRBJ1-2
CASSPGQGFSGYTF
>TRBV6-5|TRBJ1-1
CASSYSKRSEAFF
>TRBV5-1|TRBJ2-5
CASSASGTGEETQYF
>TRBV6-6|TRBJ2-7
CASSVTSGRTEQYF
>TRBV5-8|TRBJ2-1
CASSPWVAGGNEQFF
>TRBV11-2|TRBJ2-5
CASSLGASGGGETQYF
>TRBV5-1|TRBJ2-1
CASSTGLANYNEQFF
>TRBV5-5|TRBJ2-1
CASSLMAELYNEQFF